This TCR beta chain was identified during a study of blood T cells in healthy people across ages. This clonotype has only a few counts. The V segment lost 5 bases and the J segment 1 base; nucleotides outside the gene matches: 1. The germline CDR1 and CDR2 sequences are KGHDR and SFDVKD. The CDR3 spans 14 residues. PCR was performed a second time for roughly 7 to 12 cycles using a sample-barcoded 5' primer and a J-beta primer mix. TCRdb reprocessed the 5' RACE reads via MiXCR and lists one record per CDR3 protein. The table has over 1,500,000 distinct CDR3 sequences, around 50% seen once. Sequenced: blood. This chain links TRBV24-1 with TRBJ1-5, with 7 bases aligning to TRBD1. The origin of this receptor is a woman in her 40s in good health. The CDR3 loop reads CATSGDRSNQPQHF. The CDR3 region has the DNA TGTGCCACCAGTGGGGACAGAAGCAATCAGCCCCAGCATTTT.